One sample yielded the 24 T cell receptor beta chains listed below, sequenced in a study of lung T cells in sarcoidosis with Löfgren's syndrome. TCRdb passed the reads through MiXCR, listing each CDR3 protein once. The table records 58,000 or so distinct CDR3 sequences, around 21% of them present only once. The material sequenced was CD4+ T cells from PBMCs. Receptors were obtained from a human donor with sarcoidosis (Löfgren's syndrome or another form), or a control subject (not recorded which).

About this clonotype itself: Given the absence of the conserved phenylalanine or tryptophan at the CDR3 end, a read error is likely. The V and J genes are TRBV4-1 and TRBJ2-7; 8 nucleotides align to TRBD1. The CDR3 is 15 amino acids. Germline values: CDR1 MGHRA, CDR2 YSYEKL. The CDR3 sequence is CASSPLGQVPYKQYL. Written as DNA, the CDR3 is TGCGCCAGCAGCCCCTTGGGACAGGTCCCCTACAAGCAGTACCTC.

This clonotype was detected ten times or more. The chain employs TRBV2 and TRBJ1-5; D is ambiguous. Germline V gene sequence: CDR1 SNHLY, CDR2 FYNNEI. Trimming shortened V by 2 bases and J by 2 bases, and 7 bases separated the two germline ends. The CDR3 has 14 residues. The CDR3 protein is CASSESNGNQPQHF. CDR3 bases: TGTGCCAGCAGTGAATCGAATGGCAATCAGCCCCAGCATTTT.

This clonotype has a handful of counts. The V call is TRBV20-1, the J call TRBJ2-3, with a weak D call TRBD2 (5 bases). V was clipped by 7 bases and J by 0 bases, with 20 bases between them. Germline V CDR1 and CDR2: DFQATT, SNEGSKA (reference sequence). This CDR3 comprises 16 residues. The CDR3 here is CSVANFAGKSTDTQYF. In nucleotides, the CDR3 is TGCAGTGTCGCAAACTTCGCGGGCAAAAGCACAGATACGCAGTATTTT.

This clonotype was seen ten or more times. The V and J genes are TRBV20-1 and TRBJ1-2; D uncertain. Per germline, CDR1 DFQATT and CDR2 SNEGSKA (reference sequence). The CDR3 is 11 residues long. V lost 7 bases and J lost 7, with 13 bases in between. The CDR3 DNA is TGCAGTGTCCCTCAGGCGGGTGGCTACACCTTC. It yields the protein CSVPQAGGYTF.

This clonotype was observed a few times. The V call is TRBV3-1, the J call TRBJ2-7; TRBD2 aligns across 7 bases. Germline values: CDR1 LGHDT, CDR2 YNNKEL (reference sequence). V shed 6 bases and J 1 base; nucleotides not matched to a gene: 9. CDR3 length: 15 residues. The CDR3 DNA reads TGTGCCAGCAGGCGAAAGGCGGGAGTATCCTACGAGCAGTACTTC. Translated, it gives CASRRKAGVSYEQYF.

The table lists this clonotype with a few counts. The J gene is TRBJ2-6, the V gene TRBV7-8; D remains unclear. Germline V CDR1 and CDR2: SGHVS, FQNEAQ. The CDR3 contains 13 residues. Deletions cut 8 bases from V and 1 base from J, with 6 bases between. CDR3 nucleotides: TGTGCCAGCGACGCATCTGGGGCCAACGTCCTGACTTTC. Residues: CASDASGANVLTF.

This clonotype was detected many times. The rearrangement joins TRBV20-1 to TRBJ2-3, with 12 positions matching TRBD2. The V and J ends lost 5 bases and 5 bases, in that order; junction bases with no gene match: 5. Germline lookup yields CDR1 DFQATT and CDR2 SNEGSKA (reference sequence). This CDR3 is 14 amino acids long. The CDR3 spells CSASSGGAGDTQYF. CDR3 nucleotides: TGCAGTGCTTCTAGCGGGGGGGCAGGAGATACGCAGTATTTT.

J is TRBJ2-3 and V is TRBV19; D is unresolved. Germline V gene sequence: CDR1 LNHDA, CDR2 SQIVND (reference sequence). The V and J ends lost 2 bases and 3 bases respectively, with 9 bases between them. The CDR3 loop spans 14 amino acids. The chain's CDR3 is CASSIQSETDTQYF. CDR3 DNA sequence: TGTGCCAGTAGTATACAGTCGGAGACAGATACGCAGTATTTT.

In its sample, this clonotype was seen a few times. The gene calls are TRBV2 and TRBJ1-1; 11 nucleotides align to TRBD1. The junction had 4 bases not matched to a gene; V was cut back by 3 bases and J by 13 bases. This CDR3 has 12 amino acids. Per germline, CDR1 SNHLY and CDR2 FYNNEI. The CDR3 sequence is CASSEEDRGLFF. DNA for the CDR3: TGTGCCAGCAGTGAGGAGGACAGGGGGCTTTTCTTT.

This clonotype was seen only a few times. The V call is TRBV7-9, the J call TRBJ2-5, with 8 bases matching TRBD1. In germline, CDR1 is SEHNR, CDR2 FQNEAQ (reference sequence). The CDR3 runs to 15 residues. The junction had 11 bases not matched to a gene; V was cut back by 7 bases and J by 4 bases. In DNA, the CDR3 is TGTGCCAGCAACCGATTCTTAGACAGGGGAGAGACCCAGTACTTC. It codes for CASNRFLDRGETQYF.

As concerns this clonotype: A much larger clonotype is one base distant, so this may be a read error. CDR3 residues: CASSLFATSEKLFF. CDR3 nucleotide sequence: TGTGCCAGCAGCTTATTTGCAACTAGTGAAAAACTGTTTTTT. The chain joins TRBV7-9 to TRBJ1-4; D uncertain. The CDR3 is 14 residues long. CDR1 is SEHNR and CDR2 is FQNEAQ in the germline V gene (reference sequence). The full variable domain, with the rest looked up from reference TRBV7-9 and TRBJ1-4, is DTGVSQNPRHKITKRGQNVTFRCDPISEHNRLYWYRQTLGQGPEFLTYFQNEAQLEKSRLLSDRFSAERPKGSFSTLEIQRTEQGDSAMYLCASSLFATSEKLFFGSGTQLSVL.

The chain uses TRBV3-1 and TRBJ1-1; no firm D call. CDR3 length: 13 amino acids. V was clipped by 5 bases and J by 5 bases, with 12 bases between them. CDR1 is LGHDT and CDR2 is YNNKEL in the germline V gene (reference sequence). CDR3 residues: CASSYDMRTEAFF. The CDR3, as DNA: TGTGCCAGCAGCTATGACATGAGGACTGAAGCTTTCTTT.

The sample holds many counts of this clonotype. The CDR3 loop is CASSRNTDTQYF. The CDR3, as DNA: TGTGCCAGCAGCCGTAACACAGATACGCAGTATTTT. The chain combines TRBV2 with TRBJ2-3; D is uncertain. Per the germline V gene, CDR1 is SNHLY and CDR2 is FYNNEI. V was trimmed by 6 bases and J by 2 bases, leaving 6 bases between them. This CDR3 has 12 residues. The whole variable domain, filled in from reference TRBV2 and TRBJ2-3, reads EPEVTQTPSHQVTQMGQEVILRCVPISNHLYFYWYRQILGQKVEFLVSFYNNEISEKSEIFDDQFSVERPDGSNFTLKIRSTKLEDSAMYFCASSRNTDTQYFGPGTRLTVL.

Many counts were recorded for this clonotype. The CDR3 nucleotides read TGTGCCAGCGTACGGTATAGCAATCAGCCCCAGCATTTT. This codes for CASVRYSNQPQHF. The chain links TRBV28 to TRBJ1-5; D is ambiguous. The germline V gene encodes CDR1 MDHEN and CDR2 SYDVKM. V gave up 8 bases and J gave up 0 bases, with 8 bases separating them. CDR3 length: 13 amino acids.

The table lists this clonotype with many counts. The gene calls are TRBV6-2 or TRBV6-3 and TRBJ2-3; the D is unclear. Per germline, CDR1 MNHEY and CDR2 SVGEGT. V lost 2 bases and J 2 bases, leaving 14 bases between the germline ends. The CDR3 loop spans 16 amino acids. The CDR3 coding sequence is TGTGCCAGCAGTTACGGCGTATATCCCGACACAGATACGCAGTATTTT. It specifies CASSYGVYPDTDTQYF.

Of note for this clonotype: This could be a read error, since a much larger clone is one nucleotide away. The chain carries TRBV28 and TRBJ2-1; TRBD1 agrees at 8 bases. This CDR3 is built from 15 residues. CDR1 and CDR2 (germline): MDHEN, SYDVKM. The CDR3 nucleotides read TGTGCCAGCAGTTTTCGGGACAGGCGAAACAATGGGCAGTTCTTC. This gives the protein CASSFRDRRNNGQFF. Based on the CDR3 plus reference TRBV28 and TRBJ2-1, the full variable domain is DVKVTQSSRYLVKRTGEKVFLECVQDMDHENMFWYRQDPGLGLRLIYFSYDVKMKEKGDIPEGYSVSREKKERFSLILESASTNQTSMYLCASSFRDRRNNGQFFGPGTRLTVL.

This clonotype was seen only a few times. This chain joins TRBV7-9 and TRBJ1-5; 7 bases line up with TRBD1. This CDR3 comprises 15 residues. Germline CDR1 reads SEHNR; CDR2 reads FQNEAQ (reference sequence). The V segment lost 3 bases and the J segment 0 bases; nucleotides outside the gene matches: 2. The CDR3 sequence: CASSLGQISNQPQHF. CDR3 DNA: TGTGCCAGCAGCTTGGGACAGATTAGCAATCAGCCCCAGCATTTT.

This clonotype appeared many times. This chain joins TRBV2 and TRBJ1-4; TRBD1 matches 8 bases. This CDR3 comprises 15 residues. V was clipped by 1 base and J by 2 bases; unmatched bases: 0. Germline V gives CDR1 SNHLY, CDR2 FYNNEI. CDR3 sequence: CASSEGQGTNEKLFF. The CDR3 nucleotides read TGTGCCAGCAGTGAAGGACAGGGGACTAATGAAAAACTGTTTTTT.

This clonotype was seen repeatedly, ten times or more. A clone one base away is much larger, so this may be a read error. The chain employs TRBV12-3 or TRBV12-4 and TRBJ2-3; D is unclear. The V end was cut by 3 bases, the J end by 5 bases, with 3 bases between. This CDR3 has 11 residues. The CDR3 sequence is CASSLKDTQYF. In DNA form, the CDR3 reads TGTGCCAGCAGTTTGAAAGATACGCAGTATTTT.

This clonotype appeared many times. This chain joins TRBV28 and TRBJ1-1; 7 bases align to TRBD1. The trim removed 2 bases at V and 6 bases at J, leaving 12 bases unmatched. Germline CDR1 reads MDHEN; CDR2 reads SYDVKM. The length of the CDR3 is 16 residues. The CDR3 sequence: CASSLPSGQIISEAFF. CDR3 DNA sequence: TGTGCCAGCAGTTTACCCTCGGGACAGATTATCTCTGAAGCTTTCTTT.

The chain links TRBV10-3 to TRBJ2-2, with a weak D call TRBD2 (6 bases). Germline V gene lookup returns CDR1 ENHRY and CDR2 SYGVKD. V shed 10 bases and J shed 3 bases, with 15 bases lying between them. This CDR3 region has 14 residues. The CDR3, as DNA: TGTGCCACCAGACTAGTGGGGGACACCGGGGAGCTGTTTTTT. Its protein is CATRLVGDTGELFF.

This clonotype was counted at least ten times. This sequence joins TRBV27 and TRBJ1-4, with D tentatively TRBD1 (5 bases). The germline CDR1 and CDR2 sequences are MNHEY and SMNVEV (reference sequence). This CDR3 has 15 residues. Trimming shortened V by 6 bases and J by 8 bases, and 19 bases separated the two germline ends. The CDR3 sequence: CASSPPEGLREKLFF. The CDR3 nucleotides read TGTGCCAGCAGCCCTCCGGAGGGGTTGAGGGAAAAACTGTTTTTT.

In its sample, this clonotype was seen a few times. The chain carries TRBV28 and TRBJ1-2; possible D gene TRBD1, 5 bases. CDR1 and CDR2 (germline): MDHEN, SYDVKM. This CDR3 spans 13 amino acids. V dropped 10 bases and J dropped 7 bases, with 19 bases sitting between them. The chain's CDR3 is CAINTPAGPGYTF. The CDR3 DNA reads as TGTGCCATCAATACCCCGGCAGGGCCTGGCTACACCTTC.

A remark on this clonotype: Since a much larger clone is just one base distant, this may be a read error. The genes are TRBV12-3 or TRBV12-4 and TRBJ2-1, with 8 bases lining up with TRBD1. The CDR3 extends over 14 amino acids. DNA of the CDR3: TGTACCAGCAGAACCACAACAGGGGGGAATGAGCAGTTCTTC. It yields the protein CTSRTTTGGNEQFF.